Presented here are 7 T cell receptor beta chains from one specimen sequenced in a study of control samples from healthy donors and cancer patients. TCRdb keeps only in-frame clones here, not all; method: immunoSEQ multiplex PCR. The sample includes roughly 120,000 clones, around 89% of them seen just once. Sequencing was done on a sample of blood. These receptors were collected from a woman aged 70-85 years in good health.

V and J are TRBV5-1 and TRBJ1-1; possible D gene TRBD1, 6 bases. Deletions cut 6 bases from V and 4 bases from J, with 13 bases between. The CDR3 length is 13 residues. Germline CDR1 SGHRS, CDR2 YFSETQ. The CDR3, as DNA: TGCGCCAGCAAGACAGGTGGTGGCACTGAAGCTTTCTTT. Its translation is CASKTGGGTEAFF.

CDR3 protein: CASSPHGPLGNQPQHF. CDR3 DNA sequence: TGTGCCAGCAGTCCCCACGGGCCCCTCGGCAATCAGCCCCAGCATTTT. V gene TRBV6-4 combines with J gene TRBJ1-5; D not resolved. The germline V gene has CDR1 MRHNA and CDR2 SNTAGT. The CDR3 is 16 residues long. V lost 5 bases to trimming and J lost 2 bases, with 16 bases between them.

The chain links TRBV5-1 to TRBJ1-4; tentatively, D is TRBD1 (6 bases). Germline CDR1 reads SGHRS; CDR2 reads YFSETQ. CDR3 length: 14 amino acids. V gave up 2 bases and J gave up 3 bases, with 8 bases separating them. The CDR3 bases are TGCGCCAGCAGCTTACAGGGCCCTAATGAAAAACTGTTTTTT. Encoded protein: CASSLQGPNEKLFF.

The chain combines TRBV10-2 with TRBJ2-2; D unclear. CDR1 and CDR2 (germline): WSHSY, SAAADI. The CDR3 is made up of 13 amino acids. V dropped 8 bases and J dropped 5 bases, with 12 bases sitting between them. The CDR3 here is CASSSLGTGELFF. CDR3 bases: TGCGCCAGCTCCTCCTTAGGGACCGGGGAGCTGTTTTTT.

The CDR3 protein is CASSVSGTTEAFF. The CDR3 DNA reads TGTGCCAGCAGCGTATCCGGGACAACTGAAGCTTTCTTT. V usage is TRBV9 and J usage is TRBJ1-1, with TRBD1 as a possible D gene (6 bases). V dropped 1 base and J dropped 5 bases, with 9 bases sitting between them. The germline V gene encodes CDR1 SGDLS and CDR2 YYNGEE. The CDR3 is 13 amino acids.

This chain uses TRBV7-2 with TRBJ1-1; TRBD1 might be the D (6 bases). V lost 0 bases to trimming and J lost 6 bases, with 11 bases between them. Germline V CDR1 and CDR2: SGHTA, FQGNSA. The CDR3 has 14 amino acids. The CDR3 spells CASSLAGGGAEAFF. DNA for the CDR3: TGTGCCAGCAGCTTAGCGGGGGGCGGGGCTGAAGCTTTCTTT.

The CDR3 region is CASSVSGSSYEQYF. The CDR3 DNA reads as TGTGCCAGCAGTGTTTCAGGGAGCTCCTACGAGCAGTACTTC. The rearrangement uses TRBV2 and TRBJ2-7, with D possibly being TRBD1 or TRBD2 (5 bases each). This CDR3 has 14 amino acids. Deletions cut 4 bases from V and 0 bases from J, with 10 bases between. The V gene's germline CDR1 is SNHLY and CDR2 FYNNEI.